The rows below give T cell receptor beta chains drawn from one sample of a study of vaccination and CD4 T cells after COVID-19. Antigens of these TCRs are unknown. TCRdb re-analysed the PCR reads in MiXCR, keeping a single row per CDR3 protein. The table includes 11,000 to 15,000 distinct CDR3 sequences, approximately 55% detected once. Input material: CD4+ T cells from blood, cultured in vitro. These receptors originate from a human donor who had recovered from COVID-19. Both conserved end residues are part of each CDR3.

v_gene: TRBV10-3
j_gene: TRBJ2-1
CDR3aa: CACRGLGNEQFF

v_gene: TRBV20-1
j_gene: TRBJ2-1
CDR3aa: CSAISSGIMDEQFF

v_gene: TRBV20-1
j_gene: TRBJ2-3
CDR3aa: CSARSTREGGTDTQYF

v_gene: TRBV7-6
j_gene: TRBJ1-1
CDR3aa: CASRNGNTEAFF

v_gene: TRBV7-9
j_gene: TRBJ2-1
CDR3aa: CASSSKRGIFGNEQFF

v_gene: TRBV18
j_gene: TRBJ2-5
CDR3aa: CASSPGGPGETQYF

v_gene: TRBV5-1
j_gene: TRBJ1-6
CDR3aa: CASSLEENSPLHF

v_gene: TRBV6-1
j_gene: TRBJ2-3
CDR3aa: CASSPAGSTDTQYF

v_gene: TRBV20-1
j_gene: TRBJ2-3
CDR3aa: CSATGGSRGVDTQYF

v_gene: TRBV7-9
j_gene: TRBJ2-1
CDR3aa: CASSLDTSGNGEQFF

v_gene: TRBV28
j_gene: TRBJ2-5
CDR3aa: CASKPSGQETQYF

v_gene: TRBV6-2/TRBV6-3
j_gene: TRBJ1-6
CDR3aa: CASSSGPGRSNNSPLHF

v_gene: TRBV12-3/TRBV12-4
j_gene: TRBJ2-1
CDR3aa: CASRGTSGSHEFF

v_gene: TRBV19
j_gene: TRBJ2-1
CDR3aa: CASSTQGAFDDRVDEQFF

v_gene: TRBV6-4
j_gene: TRBJ2-1
CDR3aa: CASSDSMDSRNEQFF

v_gene: TRBV6-2/TRBV6-3
j_gene: TRBJ1-5
CDR3aa: CASSYQATGGFHQPQHF

v_gene: TRBV6-1
j_gene: TRBJ2-7
CDR3aa: CASSAAGVSSYEQCF

v_gene: TRBV29-1
j_gene: TRBJ1-1
CDR3aa: CSVEGQGGPRDTEAFF

v_gene: TRBV20-1
j_gene: TRBJ2-1
CDR3aa: CSAWGRGINYNEQFF

v_gene: TRBV30
j_gene: TRBJ1-2
CDR3aa: CAWSGAGAVYGYTF

v_gene: TRBV7-9
j_gene: TRBJ1-3
CDR3aa: CASSSQFRGRGNTIYF

v_gene: TRBV11-3
j_gene: TRBJ2-2
CDR3aa: CASSLGRRETNGELFF

v_gene: TRBV6-1
j_gene: TRBJ2-5
CDR3aa: CASSEVQGTQETQYF

v_gene: TRBV7-2
j_gene: TRBJ1-1
CDR3aa: CASSFAGGNTEAFF

v_gene: TRBV20-1
j_gene: TRBJ1-1
CDR3aa: CSARSRALWSTEAFF

v_gene: TRBV12-3/TRBV12-4
j_gene: TRBJ1-2
CDR3aa: CASSSGTGREGTF

v_gene: TRBV5-4
j_gene: TRBJ1-1
CDR3aa: CASSLGVGVGYTEAFF

v_gene: TRBV7-8
j_gene: TRBJ2-1
CDR3aa: CASSSLRRESYNEQFF

v_gene: TRBV20-1
j_gene: TRBJ2-1
CDR3aa: CSSPGTSRYNEQFF

v_gene: TRBV20-1
j_gene: TRBJ2-3
CDR3aa: CSGTSAANTDTQYF

v_gene: TRBV20-1
j_gene: TRBJ2-6
CDR3aa: CSASTRVSGANVLTF

v_gene: TRBV10-3
j_gene: TRBJ1-6
CDR3aa: CAISESVRSSYNSPLHF

v_gene: TRBV9
j_gene: TRBJ2-7
CDR3aa: CASSLDPDSTPYEQYF

v_gene: TRBV4-2
j_gene: TRBJ2-3
CDR3aa: CASSQEGAHLPTDTQYF

v_gene: TRBV20-1
j_gene: TRBJ1-2
CDR3aa: CSAKTGYSLGYTF

v_gene: TRBV3-1
j_gene: TRBJ1-1
CDR3aa: CASSQLPANTEAFF

v_gene: TRBV20-1
j_gene: TRBJ1-2
CDR3aa: CSARDWETGFVGYGYTF

v_gene: TRBV15
j_gene: TRBJ2-3
CDR3aa: CATSRGPGLDTDTQYF

v_gene: TRBV20-1
j_gene: TRBJ2-3
CDR3aa: CSAPRQGPDTQYF

v_gene: TRBV30
j_gene: TRBJ2-1
CDR3aa: CAWSTWTSDYNEQFF